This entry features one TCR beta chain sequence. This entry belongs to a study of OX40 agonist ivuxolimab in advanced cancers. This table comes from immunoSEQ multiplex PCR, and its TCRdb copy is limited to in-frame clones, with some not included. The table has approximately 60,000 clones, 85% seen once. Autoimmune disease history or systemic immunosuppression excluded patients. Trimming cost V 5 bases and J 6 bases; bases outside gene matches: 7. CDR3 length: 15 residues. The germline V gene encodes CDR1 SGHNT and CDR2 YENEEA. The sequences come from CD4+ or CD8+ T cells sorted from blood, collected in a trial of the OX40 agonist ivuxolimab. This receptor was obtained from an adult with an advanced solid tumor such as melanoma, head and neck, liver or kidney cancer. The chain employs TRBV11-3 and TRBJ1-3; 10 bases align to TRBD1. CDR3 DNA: TGTGCCAGCAGCGAATACGGGACAGGGGTAAACACCATATATTTT. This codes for CASSEYGTGVNTIYF.